These 3 T cell receptor beta chains originate from one sample sequenced in a study of vaccination effects on CD4 cells after COVID-19. Once cultured for approximately ten days, the cells underwent separation to obtain CD4+ T cells. Their specific antigens are unknown. Clones were read by immunoSEQ multiplex PCR, and TCRdb kept only the in-frame ones, dropping some. This table has more than 40,000 clones, about three quarters appearing once. Specimen: CD4+ T cells from PBMCs cultured without peptide, collected before COVID-19 vaccination. These receptors were taken from a human donor who had a prior SARS-CoV-2 infection.

The chain is built from TRBV30 and TRBJ1-4; D is unresolved. CDR1 GTSNPN and CDR2 SVGIG come from the germline V gene (reference sequence). The V and J ends lost 3 bases and 11 bases respectively, with 16 bases between them. This CDR3 comprises 13 residues. The CDR3: CAWSGSEQRKLFF. The CDR3 coding sequence is TGTGCCTGGAGCGGTTCAGAACAGAGGAAACTGTTTTTT.

A single count supports this clone. This chain links TRBV6-6 with TRBJ1-1, with D unclear. The CDR3 loop spans 13 amino acids. The ends were cut back, 8 bases at V and 1 base at J, with 11 bases in the middle. Germline CDR1 is MNHNY and CDR2 is SVGAGI (reference sequence). CDR3 sequence: CASQWPGNTEAFF. The CDR3 bases are TGTGCCAGCCAATGGCCGGGGAACACTGAAGCTTTCTTT.

J is TRBJ1-1 and V is TRBV10-2; 8 bases fit TRBD1. The germline gives CDR1 WSHSY, CDR2 SAAADI. The V gene end was trimmed by 3 bases and the J gene end by 7 bases; junction bases not matched to a gene: 4. This CDR3 has 13 amino acids. This CDR3 is CASSEGQGGEAFF. The CDR3 DNA follows: TGCGCCAGCAGTGAAGGACAGGGTGGTGAAGCTTTCTTT.